This T cell receptor (beta chain) was documented in a study of blood T cell repertoires in COVID-19. Study summary: In each case, the material was cDNA or gDNA derived from T cells, B-cell-depleted T cells, or PBMCs.

The V end lost 8 bases, the J end lost 5 bases, and 12 bases lay between the germline ends. CDR3 length: 12 amino acids. Per germline, CDR1 MNHEY and CDR2 SVGAGI. The method was immunoSEQ multiplex PCR; TCRdb's version includes in-frame clones alone and lacks a portion of them. The sample shows some 210,000 clones, approximately 75% of them seen only once. Each recovered donor of Cohort 3 presented with two negative PCRs, clearance, or symptom resolution. This TCR was sampled from a middle-aged man who had recovered from COVID-19. The material sequenced was PBMCs or T cells enriched from blood (not recorded which). V and J are TRBV6-5 and TRBJ2-5; D unresolved. Written as DNA, the CDR3 is TGTGCCAGCGGCGTCCGGCGGGAGACCCAGTACTTC. Its translation: CASGVRRETQYF.